This T cell receptor beta chain emerged from a study of blood T cell repertoires in COVID-19. V lost 7 bases and J lost 5; bases outside the gene matches: 3. Germline CDR1 and CDR2: MNHEY and SVGAGI. The CDR3 has 12 amino acids. The data were produced by immunoSEQ multiplex PCR, yet TCRdb's version contains in-frame clones alone and is incomplete. The sample has fewer than 600,000 clones; 89% are singletons. The genes are TRBV6-5 and TRBJ2-5, with TRBD1 matching 8 bases. This sequence was found in a young man with COVID-19, enrolled during active disease. Input material: peripheral blood. The CDR3 nucleotides read TGTGCCAGCATAGGACAGGGTGAGACCCAGTACTTC. Translation: CASIGQGETQYF.